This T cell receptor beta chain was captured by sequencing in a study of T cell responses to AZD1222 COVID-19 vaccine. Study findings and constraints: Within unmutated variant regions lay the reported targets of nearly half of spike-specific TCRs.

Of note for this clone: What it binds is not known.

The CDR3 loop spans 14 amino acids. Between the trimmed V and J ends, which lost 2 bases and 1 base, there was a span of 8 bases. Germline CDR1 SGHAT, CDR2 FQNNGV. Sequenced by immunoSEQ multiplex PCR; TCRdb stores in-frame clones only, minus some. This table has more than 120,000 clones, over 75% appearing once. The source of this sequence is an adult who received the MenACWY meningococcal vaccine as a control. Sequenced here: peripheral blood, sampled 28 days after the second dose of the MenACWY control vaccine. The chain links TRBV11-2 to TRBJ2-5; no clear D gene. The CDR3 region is CASSLRSGQETQYF. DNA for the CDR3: TGTGCCAGCAGCTTACGGTCCGGCCAAGAGACCCAGTACTTC.